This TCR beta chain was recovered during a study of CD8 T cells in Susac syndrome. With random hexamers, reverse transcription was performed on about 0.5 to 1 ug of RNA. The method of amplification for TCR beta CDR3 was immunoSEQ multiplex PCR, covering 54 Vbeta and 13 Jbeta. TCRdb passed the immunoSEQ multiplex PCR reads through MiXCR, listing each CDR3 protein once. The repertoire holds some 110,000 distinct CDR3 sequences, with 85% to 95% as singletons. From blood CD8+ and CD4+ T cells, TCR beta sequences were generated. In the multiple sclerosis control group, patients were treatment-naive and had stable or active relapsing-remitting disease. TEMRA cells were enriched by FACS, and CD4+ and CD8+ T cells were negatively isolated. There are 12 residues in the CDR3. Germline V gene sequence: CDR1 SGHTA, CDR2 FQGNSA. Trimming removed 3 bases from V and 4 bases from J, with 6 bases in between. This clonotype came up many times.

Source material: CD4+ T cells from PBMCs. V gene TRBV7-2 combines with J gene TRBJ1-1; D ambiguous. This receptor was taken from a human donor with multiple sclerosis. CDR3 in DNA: TGTGCCAGCAGCTTGAGAGGCACTGAAGCTTTCTTT. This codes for CASSLRGTEAFF.